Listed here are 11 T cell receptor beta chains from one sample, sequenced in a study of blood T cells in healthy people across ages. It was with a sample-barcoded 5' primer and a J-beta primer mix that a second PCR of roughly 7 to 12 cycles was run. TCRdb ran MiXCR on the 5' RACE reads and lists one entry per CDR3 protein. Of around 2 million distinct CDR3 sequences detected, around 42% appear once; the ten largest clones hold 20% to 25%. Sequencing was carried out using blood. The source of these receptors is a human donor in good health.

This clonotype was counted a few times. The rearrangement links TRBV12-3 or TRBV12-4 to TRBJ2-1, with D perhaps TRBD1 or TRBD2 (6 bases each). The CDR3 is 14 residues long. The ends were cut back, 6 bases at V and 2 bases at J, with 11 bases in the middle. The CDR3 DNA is TGTGCCAGCAGGATAGGGGGGCCCTACAATGAGCAGTTCTTC. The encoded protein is CASRIGGPYNEQFF.

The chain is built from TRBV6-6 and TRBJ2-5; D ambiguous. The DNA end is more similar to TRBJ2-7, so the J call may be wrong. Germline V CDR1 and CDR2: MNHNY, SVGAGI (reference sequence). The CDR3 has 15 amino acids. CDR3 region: CASSYSRQDQYEQYF. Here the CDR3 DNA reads TGTGCCAGCAGTTACTCGAGGCAGGACCAATACGAGCAGTACTTC.

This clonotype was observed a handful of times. The CDR3 DNA follows: TGCGCCAGCAGCCCAAGCGGGGCCAAAGAGACCCAGTACTTC. It encodes CASSPSGAKETQYF. The chain is built from TRBV4-1 and TRBJ2-5, with 7 bases lining up with TRBD2. CDR1 is MGHRA and CDR2 is YSYEKL in the germline V gene. V shed 4 bases, J shed 3 bases, and the junction held 5 bases outside the gene matches. The CDR3 sequence is 14 residues long.

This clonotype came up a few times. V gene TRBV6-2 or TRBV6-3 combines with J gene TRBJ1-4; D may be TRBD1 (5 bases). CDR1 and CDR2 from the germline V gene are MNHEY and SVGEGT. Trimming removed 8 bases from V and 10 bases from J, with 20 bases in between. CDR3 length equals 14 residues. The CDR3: CASQAEPGGRKLFF. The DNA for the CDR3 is TGTGCCAGCCAGGCGGAACCTGGGGGAAGAAAACTGTTTTTT.

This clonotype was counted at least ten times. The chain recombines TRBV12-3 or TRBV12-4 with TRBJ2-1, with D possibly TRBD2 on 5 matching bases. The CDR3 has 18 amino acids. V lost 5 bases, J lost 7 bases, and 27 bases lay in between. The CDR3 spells CASSPATLRAPVSNEQFF. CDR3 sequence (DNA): TGTGCCAGCAGTCCCGCTACCTTGCGGGCCCCAGTTTCAAATGAGCAGTTCTTC.

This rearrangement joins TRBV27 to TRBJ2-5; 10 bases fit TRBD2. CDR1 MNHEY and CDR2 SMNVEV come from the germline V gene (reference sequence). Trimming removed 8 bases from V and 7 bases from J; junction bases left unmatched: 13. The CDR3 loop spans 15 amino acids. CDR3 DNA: TGTGCCAGCTACGGAGCGGGGGGGATAGGGGGGACCCAGTACTTC. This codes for CASYGAGGIGGTQYF.

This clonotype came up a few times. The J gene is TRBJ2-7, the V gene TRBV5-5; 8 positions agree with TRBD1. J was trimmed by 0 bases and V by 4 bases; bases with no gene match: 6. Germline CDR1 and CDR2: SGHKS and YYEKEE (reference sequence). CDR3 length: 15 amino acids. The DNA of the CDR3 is TGTGCCAGCAGCGACAGGGGCCCCTTCTCCTACGAGCAGTACTTC. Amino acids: CASSDRGPFSYEQYF.

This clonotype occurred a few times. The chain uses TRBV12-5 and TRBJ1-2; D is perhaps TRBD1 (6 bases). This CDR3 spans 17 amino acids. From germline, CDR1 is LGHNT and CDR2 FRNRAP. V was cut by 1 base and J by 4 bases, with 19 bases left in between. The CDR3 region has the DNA TGTGCTAGTGGTTTGGCCGAGGGGGGACAAATCCCCTATGGCTACACCTTC. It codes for CASGLAEGGQIPYGYTF.

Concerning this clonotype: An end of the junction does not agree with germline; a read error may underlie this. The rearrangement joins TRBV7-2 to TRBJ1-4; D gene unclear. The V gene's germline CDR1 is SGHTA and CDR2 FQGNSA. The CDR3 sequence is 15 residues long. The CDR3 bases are TGTGCCGGCAGCTTGGACGGCCTTACTAATGAAAAACTGTTTTTT. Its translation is CAGSLDGLTNEKLFF.

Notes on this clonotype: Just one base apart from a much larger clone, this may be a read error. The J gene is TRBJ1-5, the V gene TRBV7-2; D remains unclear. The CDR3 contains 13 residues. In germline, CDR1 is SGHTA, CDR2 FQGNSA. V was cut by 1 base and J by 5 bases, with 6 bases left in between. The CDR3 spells CTSSLGWDQPQHF. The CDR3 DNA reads TGTACCAGCAGCTTAGGGTGGGATCAGCCCCAGCATTTT.

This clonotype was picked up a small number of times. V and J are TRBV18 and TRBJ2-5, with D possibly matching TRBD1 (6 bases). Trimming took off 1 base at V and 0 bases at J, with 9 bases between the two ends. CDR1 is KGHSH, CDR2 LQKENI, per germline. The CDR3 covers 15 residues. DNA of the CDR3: TGTGCCAGCTCACCACGGGGGCGGAACCAAGAGACCCAGTACTTC. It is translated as CASSPRGRNQETQYF.